Listed below are T cell receptor beta chains from one sample, sequenced in a study of CD8 T cells in Susac syndrome. TCRdb used MiXCR to reprocess the immunoSEQ multiplex PCR reads, holding one entry per CDR3 protein. Among 150,000 to 250,000 distinct CDR3 sequences listed, roughly 96% were seen once. Sequencing was carried out using CD4+ T cells from PBMCs. Every receptor here comes from a human donor with multiple sclerosis. CDR3s include the opening cysteine and the closing phenylalanine or tryptophan. The order of the fields is clone size, V gene, D gene, J gene, CDR3 protein, CDR3 DNA. A D gene is named only where the DNA matches it firmly. Clone sizes are given selectively: once, few, many, or a class where the clone is expanded.

clone_size: -
v_call: TRBV7-9
d_call: -
j_call: TRBJ2-5
cdr3_aa: CASSFAGTLQETQYF
cdr3_nt: TGTGCCAGCAGCTTTGCGGGAACGCTCCAAGAGACCCAGTACTTC

clone_size: -
v_call: TRBV12-3/TRBV12-4
d_call: -
j_call: TRBJ2-5
cdr3_aa: CASRLSGGETQYF
cdr3_nt: TGTGCCAGCAGACTTAGCGGCGGAGAGACCCAGTACTTC

clone_size: once
v_call: TRBV29-1
d_call: TRBD2
j_call: TRBJ2-3
cdr3_aa: CSVVPGTSGSTDTQYF
cdr3_nt: TGCAGCGTGGTCCCCGGGACTAGCGGGAGCACAGATACGCAGTATTTT

clone_size: -
v_call: TRBV27
d_call: TRBD1
j_call: TRBJ1-2
cdr3_aa: CASSLWARTGGNYGYTF
cdr3_nt: TGTGCCAGCAGTTTATGGGCTCGGACAGGGGGCAACTATGGCTACACCTTC

clone_size: -
v_call: TRBV2
d_call: -
j_call: TRBJ2-6
cdr3_aa: CASKRWLTGANVLTF
cdr3_nt: TGTGCCAGCAAGAGGTGGTTAACTGGGGCCAACGTCCTGACTTTC

clone_size: -
v_call: TRBV29-1
d_call: TRBD2
j_call: TRBJ2-5
cdr3_aa: CSVANGGRDGTQYF
cdr3_nt: TGCAGCGTTGCTAACGGGGGGAGAGATGGGACCCAGTACTTC

clone_size: -
v_call: TRBV25-1
d_call: -
j_call: TRBJ2-1
cdr3_aa: CASSEQSYNEQFF
cdr3_nt: TGTGCCAGCAGTGAACAGAGCTACAATGAGCAGTTCTTC

clone_size: -
v_call: TRBV20-1
d_call: TRBD1
j_call: TRBJ2-3
cdr3_aa: CSARDRRTGFTDTQYF
cdr3_nt: TGCAGTGCTAGAGATAGGAGGACAGGATTCACAGATACGCAGTATTTT

clone_size: -
v_call: TRBV27
d_call: -
j_call: TRBJ1-6
cdr3_aa: CASSLSRTENSPLHF
cdr3_nt: TGTGCCAGCAGTTTATCGCGTACAGAGAATTCACCCCTCCACTTT

clone_size: -
v_call: TRBV20-1
d_call: TRBD1
j_call: TRBJ2-6
cdr3_aa: CSADRGSGANVLTF
cdr3_nt: TGCAGTGCGGACAGGGGCTCTGGGGCCAACGTCCTGACTTTC

clone_size: -
v_call: TRBV10-3
d_call: -
j_call: TRBJ2-3
cdr3_aa: CAAGTDTQYF
cdr3_nt: TGTGCCGCCGGGACAGATACGCAGTATTTT

clone_size: once
v_call: TRBV7-9
d_call: TRBD2
j_call: TRBJ2-7
cdr3_aa: CASSHGTSGNYEQYF
cdr3_nt: TGTGCCAGCAGCCACGGGACTAGCGGGAACTACGAGCAGTACTTC

clone_size: -
v_call: TRBV5-4
d_call: -
j_call: TRBJ2-3
cdr3_aa: CASSVGQITDTQYF
cdr3_nt: TGTGCCAGCAGCGTGGGACAAATCACAGATACGCAGTATTTT

clone_size: -
v_call: TRBV5-4
d_call: -
j_call: TRBJ2-7
cdr3_aa: CASSLVDRPYEQYF
cdr3_nt: TGTGCCAGCAGCTTGGTAGACAGGCCCTACGAGCAGTACTTC

clone_size: -
v_call: TRBV20-1
d_call: -
j_call: TRBJ2-1
cdr3_aa: CSASRFQGGEQFF
cdr3_nt: TGCAGTGCTAGTAGGTTTCAGGGCGGTGAGCAGTTCTTC

clone_size: -
v_call: TRBV20-1
d_call: -
j_call: TRBJ1-2
cdr3_aa: CSARGAGAGYGYTF
cdr3_nt: TGCAGTGCTAGAGGCGCGGGAGCGGGCTATGGCTACACCTTC

clone_size: -
v_call: TRBV12-5
d_call: TRBD1
j_call: TRBJ1-2
cdr3_aa: CASGLVTGGFDGYTF
cdr3_nt: TGTGCTAGTGGTTTGGTAACAGGGGGCTTTGATGGCTACACCTTC

clone_size: -
v_call: TRBV3-1
d_call: -
j_call: TRBJ2-7
cdr3_aa: CASSLHGEQYF
cdr3_nt: TGTGCCAGCAGCCTTCACGGCGAGCAGTACTTC

clone_size: -
v_call: TRBV29-1
d_call: -
j_call: TRBJ2-5
cdr3_aa: CSVVPFMETQYF
cdr3_nt: TGCAGCGTTGTCCCCTTTATGGAGACCCAGTACTTC

clone_size: -
v_call: TRBV7-9
d_call: TRBD1
j_call: TRBJ1-1
cdr3_aa: CASSLGLTGPSETEAFF
cdr3_nt: TGTGCCAGCAGCTTAGGTTTGACAGGGCCAAGCGAAACTGAAGCTTTCTTT

clone_size: -
v_call: TRBV20-1
d_call: -
j_call: TRBJ2-2
cdr3_aa: CSATKLNTGELFF
cdr3_nt: TGCAGTGCTACCAAGCTGAACACCGGGGAGCTGTTTTTT

clone_size: -
v_call: TRBV29-1
d_call: TRBD2
j_call: TRBJ2-5
cdr3_aa: CSVRHSTSGGETQYF
cdr3_nt: TGCAGCGTACGACATAGTACTAGCGGGGGTGAGACCCAGTACTTC

clone_size: -
v_call: TRBV20-1
d_call: -
j_call: TRBJ2-3
cdr3_aa: CSALMTATDTQYF
cdr3_nt: TGCAGTGCCCTTATGACAGCCACAGATACGCAGTATTTT

clone_size: -
v_call: TRBV6-6
d_call: -
j_call: TRBJ1-2
cdr3_aa: CASSPSINGYTF
cdr3_nt: TGTGCCAGCAGCCCGAGTATTAATGGCTACACCTTC

clone_size: -
v_call: TRBV7-9
d_call: -
j_call: TRBJ2-3
cdr3_aa: CASSLAQAASSTDTQYF
cdr3_nt: TGTGCCAGCAGCTTAGCCCAGGCCGCTTCTAGCACAGATACGCAGTATTTT

clone_size: -
v_call: TRBV30
d_call: -
j_call: TRBJ1-2
cdr3_aa: CAWSGGGLPYGYTF
cdr3_nt: TGTGCCTGGAGTGGAGGGGGACTCCCCTATGGCTACACCTTC

clone_size: -
v_call: TRBV28
d_call: -
j_call: TRBJ2-4
cdr3_aa: CASSLIGGTIQYF
cdr3_nt: TGTGCCAGCAGTTTGATCGGAGGGACCATTCAGTACTTC